The entry below gives a single T cell receptor beta chain sequence along with its context. This clonotype has only a few counts. This receptor's antigen is unknown. No qualities accompany the bases; no much larger clone lies one base away. Libraries were made using PCR. Sequencing took place on an Illumina HiSeq 2500. To reduce PCR and sequencing biases, unique molecular identifiers were built into the TCR beta cDNA libraries. Some 500,000 cDNA molecules were obtained for every 1 to 10 million input T cells, so each molecule roughly corresponded to one T cell. The patient libraries were prepared and sequenced using the same protocol as the earlier healthy control dataset. Within a given batch, samples were prepared together, multiplexed and sequenced on the same HiSeq lane. In the paper's pipeline: MIGEC handled the raw barcoded reads, throwing out single-read molecular identifier groups before consensus assembly and CDR3 extraction. Clonotype tables were post-analysed with VDJtools, and diversity was normalized by down-sampling all datasets to the smallest sample size. Repertoire overlap clustering matched CDR3 amino acid but not nucleotide sequences to correct batch-related cross-sample contamination. TCRdb passed the public sequencing reads through fastp at Q25 and MiXCR, retaining productive beta sequences. Each entry merges the rows of one CDR3 protein and shows their most common DNA and genes. The V and J calls here are based on TCRdb, not the publication. The sample table lists about 260,000 distinct CDR3 sequences, less than 40% of them with a count of one. Around 5% of the sample is taken by the ten largest.

The data originate from a study of post-analysis software for immune sequencing data (dated by TCRdb to between 2015 and 2016). Study-wide context: Recorded disease courses included relapsing-remitting, secondary progressive and progressive-relapsing multiple sclerosis, with some patients lacking subtype annotation. Patient repertoires were compared against roughly 12 previously published healthy control repertoires from donors aged about 6 to 28 years. A subset of samples was prepared in parallel using single-end sample barcoding, then pooled and co-amplified after Illumina adapter ligation.

TCR beta repertoires were profiled from peripheral blood of approximately 13 young patients with multiple sclerosis to demonstrate the VDJtools post-analysis software. The patients with multiple sclerosis were children and adolescents between about 6 and 16 years of age. Results the study describes overall, beyond this receptor: The control group was slightly older than the multiple sclerosis patient group. Patients showed significantly higher frequencies than controls for several TRBV segments, among them TRBV5-6, TRBV5-1 and TRBV20-1. Normalized Chao1 diversity was significantly lower in multiple sclerosis patients than controls, suggesting substantial peripheral T-cell clonal expansion. Direct clustering with F measure revealed strong co-clustering of samples prepared in the same batch, which led to a batch-effect correction.

V and J are truncated by 1 base and 7 bases respectively, leaving an intervening sequence of 14 bases. The CDR3, from cysteine to phenylalanine, totals 15 residues. The only DNA kept is the CDR3, 45 bases in frame from the first base. This TCR derives from a girl aged 10 to 17 with multiple sclerosis. The V and J genes are TRBV12-3 or TRBV12-4 and TRBJ2-1, with the D gene not confidently named. The sample was blood. Read as DNA, the sequence is TGTGCCAGCAGTTTAGGCCCCGATACGTGGAATGAGCAGTTCTTC. This codes for CASSLGPDTWNEQFF.